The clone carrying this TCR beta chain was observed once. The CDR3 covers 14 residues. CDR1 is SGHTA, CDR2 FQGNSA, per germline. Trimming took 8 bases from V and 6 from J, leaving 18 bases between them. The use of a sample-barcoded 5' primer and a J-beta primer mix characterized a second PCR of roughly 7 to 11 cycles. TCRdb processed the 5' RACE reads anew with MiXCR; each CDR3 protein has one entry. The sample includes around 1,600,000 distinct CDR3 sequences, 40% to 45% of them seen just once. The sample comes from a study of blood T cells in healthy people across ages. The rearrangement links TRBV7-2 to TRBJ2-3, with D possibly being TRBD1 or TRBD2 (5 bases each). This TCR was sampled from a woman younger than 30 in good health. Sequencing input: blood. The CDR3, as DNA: TGTGCCAGCTCCCCGAGGGGCGGGTCGGATACGCAGTATTTT. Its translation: CASSPRGGSDTQYF. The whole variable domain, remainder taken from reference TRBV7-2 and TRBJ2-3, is GAGVSQSPSNKVTEKGKDVELRCDPISGHTALYWYRQSLGQGLEFLIYFQGNSAPDKSGLPSDRFSAERTGGSVSTLTIQRTQQEDSAVYLCASSPRGGSDTQYFGPGTRLTVL.